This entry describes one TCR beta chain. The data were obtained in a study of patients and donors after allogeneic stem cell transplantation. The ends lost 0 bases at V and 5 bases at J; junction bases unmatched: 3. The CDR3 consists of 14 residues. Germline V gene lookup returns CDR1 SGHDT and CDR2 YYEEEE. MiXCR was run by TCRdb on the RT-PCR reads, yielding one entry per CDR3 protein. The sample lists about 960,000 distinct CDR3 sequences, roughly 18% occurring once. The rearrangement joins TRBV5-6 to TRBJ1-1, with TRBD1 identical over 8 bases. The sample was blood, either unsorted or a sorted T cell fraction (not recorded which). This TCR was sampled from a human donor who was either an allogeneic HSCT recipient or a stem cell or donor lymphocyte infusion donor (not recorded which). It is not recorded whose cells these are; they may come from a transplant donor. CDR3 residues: CASSLDRGWTEAFF. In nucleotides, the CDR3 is TGTGCCAGCAGCTTGGACAGGGGGTGGACTGAAGCTTTCTTT.